This T cell receptor beta chain stems from a study of shared clonotypes between healthy human individuals. Regarding the study as a whole: Lower generation probabilities were found for non-shared clonotypes than for those shared by all four donors.

The CDR3 is 15 residues long. Trimming cost V 0 bases and J 4 bases; bases outside gene matches: 5. Germline loops: CDR1 LNHNV, CDR2 YYDKDF (reference sequence). Comments on this clone: Its matching antigen is unknown.

Assay used: immunoSEQ multiplex PCR; TCRdb lists only in-frame clones, some missing. Among roughly 2,300,000 clones listed, around 93% were seen once. The TCR was taken from a man aged 18 to 35 in good health. Some clones in this sample may be carry-over from other donors' samples. The specimen sequenced was naive CD4+ T cells from PBMCs. Subset here: CD45RA+ positively selected. The chain carries TRBV15 and TRBJ1-2; 7 bases fit TRBD1. CDR3 protein: CATSRESTGAYGYTF. DNA of the CDR3: TGTGCCACCAGCAGAGAATCAACAGGGGCCTATGGCTACACCTTC.